Listed below are T cell receptor beta chains from one sample, sequenced in a study of response to subunit inactivated influenza vaccine. MiXCR, applied by TCRdb to the RT-PCR reads, yields one record per CDR3 protein. The sample carries 450,000 to 600,000 distinct CDR3 sequences, roughly 8.2% recorded once. Sequencing was performed on PBMCs from blood, taken approximately 25 months after vaccination. Receptors were obtained from a man between 50 and 75 years old who received an inactivated influenza vaccine. The CDR3 runs from the conserved cysteine through the conserved F or W. D genes are given only for firm matches. Clone size is not always given. Where it is, it says once, few, many or a class for expanded clones.

>-|-|TRBJ2-5|TRBV9|15
CASSAQGRYQETQYF
TGTGCCAGCAGCGCCCAGGGAAGGTACCAAGAGACCCAGTACTTC
>many|-|TRBJ2-5|TRBV20-1|14
CSAPGARYQETQYF
TGCAGTGCCCCGGGAGCCCGGTACCAAGAGACCCAGTACTTC
>few|TRBD2|TRBJ2-5|TRBV10-3|15
CAISELLAGQETQYF
TGTGCCATCAGTGAGTTACTAGCGGGGCAAGAGACCCAGTACTTC
>-|TRBD2|TRBJ2-2|TRBV6-2/TRBV6-3|18
CASSSRSSSGRYTGELFF
TGTGCCAGCAGTTCTCGTTCTAGTAGCGGGAGGTACACCGGGGAGCTGTTTTTT
>many|-|TRBJ2-3|TRBV12-3/TRBV12-4|14
CASSTGPYTDTQYF
TGTGCCAGCAGTACCGGGCCCTACACAGATACGCAGTATTTT
>-|-|TRBJ1-2|TRBV12-3/TRBV12-4|13
CASHSQGNYGYTF
TGTGCCAGTCACAGCCAGGGGAACTATGGCTACACCTTC
>many|TRBD2|TRBJ2-1|TRBV5-1|16
CASNQMGGGATNEQFF
TGCGCCAGCAACCAAATGGGCGGGGGGGCAACGAATGAGCAGTTCTTC
>-|-|TRBJ2-2|TRBV7-2|15
CASSLGSWNTGELFF
TGTGCCAGCAGCTTAGGATCTTGGAACACCGGGGAGCTGTTTTTT
>-|-|TRBJ2-2|TRBV4-2|16
CASSQDHGGLGGELFF
TGTGCCAGCAGCCAAGATCACGGGGGGCTTGGCGGGGAGCTGTTTTTT
>-|-|TRBJ1-6|TRBV5-1|14
CASSITGNNSPLHF
TGCGCCAGCAGCATCACAGGGAACAATTCACCCCTCCACTTT